The clone carrying this T cell receptor (beta chain) was detected once. The entry originates in a study of T cells in Graves' hyperthyroidism and ophthalmopathy. V was shortened by 2 bases and J by 2 bases, with 10 bases between the two germline ends. Germline CDR1 reads MNHEY; CDR2 reads SVGAGI. The CDR3 is 15 residues long. What was amplified from RNA transcripts were TCR beta CDR3 regions. RT-PCR in the first round (using the HTBI primer set) targeted the TCR CDR3. TCRdb re-called the multiplex PCR reads with MiXCR, one entry per CDR3 protein. The sample shows a few hundred thousand distinct CDR3 sequences, about 14% of them seen only once.

The source material was blood. This receptor was obtained from a woman in her 40s with Graves' hyperthyroidism. This chain uses TRBV6-5 with TRBJ1-3; D remains unclear. The CDR3, as DNA: TGTGCCAGCAGTTACACGAGCTCCGCTGGAAACACCATATATTTT. Translating it yields CASSYTSSAGNTIYF.